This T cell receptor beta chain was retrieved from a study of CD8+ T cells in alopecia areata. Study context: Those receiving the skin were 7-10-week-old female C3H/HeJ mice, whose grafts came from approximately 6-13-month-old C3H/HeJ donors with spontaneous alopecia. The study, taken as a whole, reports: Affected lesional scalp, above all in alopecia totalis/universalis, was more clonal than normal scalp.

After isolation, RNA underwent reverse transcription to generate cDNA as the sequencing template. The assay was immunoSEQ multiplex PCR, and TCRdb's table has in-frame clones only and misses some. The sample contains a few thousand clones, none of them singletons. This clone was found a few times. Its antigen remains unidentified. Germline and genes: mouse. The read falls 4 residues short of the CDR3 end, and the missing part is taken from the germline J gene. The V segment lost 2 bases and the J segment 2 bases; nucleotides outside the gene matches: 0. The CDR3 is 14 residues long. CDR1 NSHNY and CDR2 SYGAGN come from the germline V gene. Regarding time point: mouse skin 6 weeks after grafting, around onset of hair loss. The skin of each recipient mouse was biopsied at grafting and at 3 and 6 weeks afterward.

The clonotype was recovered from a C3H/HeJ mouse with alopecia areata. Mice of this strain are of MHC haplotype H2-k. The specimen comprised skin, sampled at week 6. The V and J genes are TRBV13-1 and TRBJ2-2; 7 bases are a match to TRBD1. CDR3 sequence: CASSEGQNTGQLYF. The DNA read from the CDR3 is TGTGCCAGCAGTGAGGGACAGAACACCGGG.